The 14 T cell receptor beta chains below were found in one sample sequenced in a study of shared clonotypes between healthy human individuals. Profiled with immunoSEQ multiplex PCR; TCRdb holds only in-frame clones, not every one. Of 85,000 to 100,000 clones listed, around 68% are singletons. The sequencing input was memory CD8+ T cells sorted from blood. Noted subset: CD45RO+ cells pooled with CCR7-negative TemRA cells. These receptors all stem from a man younger than 40 in good health.

V is TRBV15 and J is TRBJ2-5, with 9 positions matching TRBD2. The germline gives CDR1 LNHNV, CDR2 YYDKDF (reference sequence). The CDR3 covers 16 residues. V lost 0 bases and J lost 2; bases outside the gene matches: 4. Here the CDR3 reads CATSREGLAGQETQYF. Here the CDR3 DNA reads TGTGCCACCAGCAGAGAAGGCCTAGCGGGACAAGAGACCCAGTACTTC.

The gene calls are TRBV10-3 and TRBJ2-2; 9 nucleotides match TRBD2. V shed 6 bases and J 2 bases; nucleotides not matched to a gene: 4. This CDR3 is built from 15 residues. The germline V gene has CDR1 ENHRY and CDR2 SYGVKD. The CDR3 reads CAIRLLAGNTGELFF. The CDR3 nucleotides are TGTGCCATCAGGCTCCTAGCGGGAAACACCGGGGAGCTGTTTTTT.

In this sample, this clone turned up many times. The chain carries TRBV28 and TRBJ2-1; tentatively, D is TRBD2 (6 bases). The CDR3 totals 12 residues. Looked up from germline, CDR1 is MDHEN and CDR2 is SYDVKM. V shed 6 bases and J shed 13 bases, with 16 bases lying between them. This chain's CDR3 is CASSHTGTPQFF. CDR3 sequence (DNA): TGTGCCAGCAGCCACACCGGGACTCCCCAGTTCTTC. The full variable domain, rest sourced from reference TRBV28 and TRBJ2-1, is DVKVTQSSRYLVKRTGEKVFLECVQDMDHENMFWYRQDPGLGLRLIYFSYDVKMKEKGDIPEGYSVSREKKERFSLILESASTNQTSMYLCASSHTGTPQFFGPGTRLTVL.

Ten or more counts support this clone. This chain joins TRBV7-9 and TRBJ2-3; D is unclear. V lost 6 bases and J 8 bases, leaving 15 bases between the germline ends. The CDR3 has 13 residues. CDR1 is SEHNR and CDR2 is FQNEAQ in the germline V gene (reference sequence). The CDR3: CASRAPSGLTQYF. The CDR3, as DNA: TGTGCCAGCAGGGCCCCTAGTGGCCTTACGCAGTATTTT.

The chain uses TRBV7-9 and TRBJ2-7; TRBD2 aligns across 11 bases. J gave up 4 bases and V 5 bases, and 10 bases lay outside the gene matches. The CDR3 extends over 16 amino acids. Germline V gives CDR1 SEHNR, CDR2 FQNEAQ (reference sequence). The CDR3 region has the DNA TGTGCCAGCAGCGCCAGACTAGCGGGAAAGCTATACGAGCAGTACTTC. Its translation is CASSARLAGKLYEQYF. The variable domain in full, completed from reference TRBV7-9 and TRBJ2-7, reads DTGVSQNPRHKITKRGQNVTFRCDPISEHNRLYWYRQTLGQGPEFLTYFQNEAQLEKSRLLSDRFSAERPKGSFSTLEIQRTEQGDSAMYLCASSARLAGKLYEQYFGPGTRLTVT.

The CDR3 loop reads CSVVNRDTEAFF. DNA for the CDR3: TGCAGCGTTGTGAACAGAGACACTGAAGCTTTCTTT. This chain joins TRBV29-1 and TRBJ1-1; D uncertain. Deletions cut 4 bases from V and 3 bases from J, with 9 bases between. Germline CDR1 is SQVTM and CDR2 is ANQGSEA. This CDR3 has 12 residues. The whole variable domain, filled in from reference TRBV29-1 and TRBJ1-1, reads SAVISQKPSRDICQRGTSLTIQCQVDSQVTMMFWYRQQPGQSLTLIATANQGSEATYESGFVIDKFPISRPNLTFSTLTVSNMSPEDSSIYLCSVVNRDTEAFFGQGTRLTVV.

The genes are TRBV28 and TRBJ2-7; no definite D call. CDR1 and CDR2 from the germline V gene are MDHEN and SYDVKM. This CDR3 is 14 amino acids long. Trimming left V 5 bases short and J 0 bases short, with 11 bases between. The DNA of the CDR3 is TGTGCCAGCAGTCGAGGACCGAGCTCCTACGAGCAGTACTTC. This encodes CASSRGPSSYEQYF.

The chain is built from TRBV19 and TRBJ2-1, with D possibly matching TRBD2 (6 bases). This CDR3 comprises 14 residues. V lost 5 bases, J lost 8 bases, and 16 bases lay in between. Germline V CDR1 and CDR2: LNHDA, SQIVND (reference sequence). The CDR3: CASSRAGWGDEQFF. CDR3 sequence (DNA): TGTGCCAGTAGTCGGGCAGGTTGGGGGGATGAGCAGTTCTTC.

The CDR3 coding sequence is TGTGCCAGTAGTATCGGACAGGGGGAGACAGATACGCAGTATTTT. Translating it yields CASSIGQGETDTQYF. The chain links TRBV19 to TRBJ2-3; 10 bases align to TRBD1. The trim removed 3 bases at V and 3 bases at J, leaving 3 bases unmatched. This CDR3 is built from 15 residues. The V gene's germline CDR1 is LNHDA and CDR2 SQIVND (reference sequence).

The V call is TRBV4-1, the J call TRBJ2-7, with D unclear. This CDR3 is 15 amino acids long. CDR1 is MGHRA, CDR2 YSYEKL, per germline. V was cut by 2 bases and J by 3 bases, with 14 bases left in between. CDR3 sequence (DNA): TGCGCCAGCAGCCAACTTCTAGGGCCCAGCTACGAGCAGTACTTC. Residues: CASSQLLGPSYEQYF.

This clone was recorded at least ten times. The rearrangement uses TRBV4-3 and TRBJ1-2, with D uncertain. The V gene's germline CDR1 is LGHNA and CDR2 YSLEER. This CDR3 is built from 15 residues. The V end lost 0 bases, the J end lost 2 bases, and 10 bases lay between the germline ends. The CDR3 is CASSQDFPDNYGYTF. In DNA, the CDR3 is TGCGCCAGCAGCCAAGATTTCCCGGACAACTATGGCTACACCTTC.

This sequence joins TRBV4-3 and TRBJ2-1; 9 bases are shared with TRBD2. Germline assignment: CDR1 LGHNA and CDR2 YSLEER. With V trimmed by 0 bases and J by 7 bases, 19 bases remained unmatched. This CDR3 spans 20 amino acids. In nucleotides, the CDR3 is TGCGCCAGCAGCCAAGATCTTCAGGCTAGCGGGGTATTGGGGGTGAATGAGCAGTTCTTC. Translation gives CASSQDLQASGVLGVNEQFF.

The chain has TRBV19 and TRBJ2-6, with unresolved D. Trimming left V 0 bases short and J 1 base short, with 4 bases between. Germline CDR1 reads LNHDA; CDR2 reads SQIVND (reference sequence). The CDR3 is made up of 15 amino acids. The CDR3 loop reads CASSIDRSGANVLTF. CDR3 DNA sequence: TGTGCCAGTAGTATAGATCGATCTGGGGCCAACGTCCTGACTTTC. The whole variable domain, filled in from reference TRBV19 and TRBJ2-6, reads DGGITQSPKYLFRKEGQNVTLSCEQNLNHDAMYWYRQDPGQGLRLIYYSQIVNDFQKGDIAEGYSVSREKKESFPLTVTSAQKNPTAFYLCASSIDRSGANVLTFGAGSRLTVL.

The V and J genes are TRBV2 and TRBJ2-1, with TRBD2 identical over 7 bases. CDR1 and CDR2 (germline): SNHLY, FYNNEI. Trimming removed 5 bases from V and 8 bases from J; junction bases left unmatched: 12. The length of the CDR3 is 15 residues. The CDR3 nucleotides read TGTGCCAGCAGTTGGAGGACTAGGTTAGAGGATGAGCAGTTCTTC. Protein product: CASSWRTRLEDEQFF.